The next 13 T cell receptor beta chains were all read from a single sample in a study of blood T cell repertoires in COVID-19. Measured with immunoSEQ multiplex PCR; TCRdb has only the in-frame clones, and not every one. The sample yields 170,000 or so clones, about 86% seen once. Sequences were obtained from peripheral blood. The receptors stem from a man in his fifties with active or convalescent COVID-19.

This clone has only one observation. J is TRBJ2-1 and V is TRBV4-3; 8 bases agree with TRBD2. The V segment lost 4 bases and the J segment 9 bases; nucleotides outside the gene matches: 17. The CDR3 has 17 residues. The germline V gene has CDR1 LGHNA and CDR2 YSLEER. As DNA, the CDR3 is TGCGCCAGCAGCCCGCTCTTCGAGGCGGGGGGCGTTATTGAGCAGTTCTTC. Protein: CASSPLFEAGGVIEQFF.

The chain has TRBV6-5 and TRBJ2-5; 7 bases align to TRBD2. Germline loops: CDR1 MNHEY, CDR2 SVGAGI. With V trimmed by 6 bases and J by 7 bases, 14 bases remained unmatched. The CDR3 runs 15 residues. In nucleotides, the CDR3 is TGTGCCAGCAGGGACGGGACTGCGGGCGGGGGGACCCAGTACTTC. Translating it yields CASRDGTAGGGTQYF.

The chain couples TRBV5-4 to TRBJ1-2, with unresolved D. The CDR3 consists of 13 residues. V shed 5 bases and J shed 4 bases, with 12 bases lying between them. CDR1 and CDR2 from the germline V gene are SGHNT and YYREEE (reference sequence). CDR3 sequence: CASSVPGGYGYTF. CDR3 bases: TGTGCCAGCAGTGTACCGGGAGGCTATGGCTACACCTTC.

In DNA form, the CDR3 reads TGTGCCAGTAGTATAGGGGGCGGGGGCAGGATCGAAGCTTTCTTT. It translates to CASSIGGGGRIEAFF. V is TRBV19 and J is TRBJ1-1; tentative D call: TRBD1 (6 bases). V gave up 1 base and J gave up 8 bases, with 17 bases separating them. CDR3 size: 15 residues. From germline, CDR1 is LNHDA and CDR2 SQIVND (reference sequence). Based on the CDR3 plus reference TRBV19 and TRBJ1-1, the full variable domain is DGGITQSPKYLFRKEGQNVTLSCEQNLNHDAMYWYRQDPGQGLRLIYYSQIVNDFQKGDIAEGYSVSREKKESFPLTVTSAQKNPTAFYLCASSIGGGGRIEAFFGQGTRLTVV.

The chain joins TRBV28 to TRBJ1-2; 8 positions match TRBD1. The germline V gene encodes CDR1 MDHEN and CDR2 SYDVKM. CDR3 length: 15 amino acids. V shed 4 bases, J shed 3 bases, and the junction held 7 bases outside the gene matches. The CDR3 DNA sequence: TGTGCCAGCAGTTCACCAGGGGGCGCTCACTATGGCTACACCTTC. Amino acids: CASSSPGGAHYGYTF.

The V gene is TRBV6-2 or TRBV6-3, the J gene TRBJ1-5, with D unresolved. Trimming pared 0 bases from V and 7 bases from J, leaving 16 bases between. From germline, CDR1 is MNHEY and CDR2 SVGEGT. The CDR3 covers 16 residues. CDR3 bases: TGTGCCAGCAGTTACTCGATGCCCGGGAGCGGCCAGCCCCAGCATTTT. It yields the protein CASSYSMPGSGQPQHF.

This chain connects TRBV3-1 (or the pseudogene TRBV3-2) to TRBJ2-5, with 9 positions matching TRBD1. Germline lookup yields CDR1 LGHDT and CDR2 YNNKEL (reference sequence). This CDR3 has 18 residues. The trim removed 5 bases at V and 4 bases at J, leaving 17 bases unmatched. Written as DNA, the CDR3 is TGTGCCAGCAGCTTTAACAGGGGGCCGTACTACCGAGGAGAGACCCAGTACTTC. Translation: CASSFNRGPYYRGETQYF.

The chain has TRBV18 and TRBJ2-5; TRBD2 matches at 8 bases. Germline-derived CDR1 and CDR2 are KGHSH and LQKENI. This CDR3 has 17 residues. The trim removed 3 bases at V and 2 bases at J, leaving 11 bases unmatched. The CDR3 sequence is CASSPRVTSGSQETQYF. For the CDR3, the DNA is TGTGCCAGCTCACCGAGGGTAACTAGCGGTTCTCAAGAGACCCAGTACTTC.

The chain couples TRBV7-2 to TRBJ2-7; 7 positions agree with TRBD2. The CDR3 runs 14 residues. V lost 5 bases to trimming and J lost 2 bases; unmatched junction nucleotides: 6. Germline lookup yields CDR1 SGHTA and CDR2 FQGNSA. As DNA, the CDR3 is TGTGCCAGCAGCCCGACGGGGGGACCCTACGAGCAGTACTTC. This gives the protein CASSPTGGPYEQYF.

DNA for the CDR3: TGTGCCAGCAGCTCCAAGCCCCAGCATTTT. Its translation: CASSSKPQHF. V is TRBV5-4 and J is TRBJ1-5, with D unclear. CDR3 length: 10 amino acids. Germline loops: CDR1 SGHNT, CDR2 YYREEE (reference sequence). Trimming left V 3 bases short and J 8 bases short, with 3 bases between.

J is TRBJ2-5 and V is TRBV6-2 or TRBV6-3, with 8 bases lining up with TRBD1. V was clipped by 2 bases and J by 2 bases; unmatched bases: 7. This CDR3 has 16 residues. Germline V gene sequence: CDR1 MNHEY, CDR2 SVGEGT. This chain's CDR3 is CASSYGGQAKQETQYF. The CDR3 nucleotides read TGTGCCAGCAGTTACGGGGGACAGGCGAAGCAAGAGACCCAGTACTTC.

The chain has TRBV7-9 and TRBJ2-6; a possible D gene is TRBD2 (6 bases). This CDR3 region has 16 residues. Trimming removed 3 bases from V and 4 bases from J, with 13 bases in between. CDR1 is SEHNR and CDR2 is FQNEAQ in the germline V gene (reference sequence). The CDR3 sequence is CASSFGGGAGANVLTF. In DNA form, the CDR3 reads TGTGCCAGCAGCTTCGGTGGAGGGGCAGGGGCCAACGTCCTGACTTTC.

This chain joins TRBV5-1 and TRBJ2-5; 11 nucleotides agree with TRBD1. CDR1 and CDR2 (germline): SGHRS, YFSETQ. The CDR3 spans 16 residues. V was clipped by 3 bases and J by 5 bases; unmatched bases: 9. CDR3: CASSYSAGTGGETQYF. The CDR3 DNA is TGCGCCAGCAGCTACTCGGCCGGGACAGGGGGGGAGACCCAGTACTTC.